This TCR beta chain is from a study of OX40 agonist ivuxolimab in advanced cancers. Study at large: Ivuxolimab, an agonistic anti-OX40 (CD134) antibody, was given to patients. Partial responses occurred in Three dose-escalation patients, one with hepatocellular carcinoma and two with cutaneous melanoma.

Here immunoSEQ multiplex PCR was the method, and the copy in TCRdb shows in-frame clones only, minus some. The sample comprises 60,000 to 90,000 clones, 81% of which are singletons, and approximately 5% rests with the top ten. This CDR3 has 14 residues. CDR1 and CDR2 (germline): SGDLS, YYNGEE. Between the trimmed V and J ends, which lost 0 bases and 6 bases, there was a span of 7 bases. The clonotype comes from an adult with an advanced solid tumor such as melanoma, head and neck, liver or kidney cancer. Sequenced material: CD4+ or CD8+ T cells sorted from blood, taken in a trial of the OX40 agonist ivuxolimab. This rearrangement joins TRBV9 to TRBJ1-6; the D gene is possibly TRBD1 (5 bases). The CDR3 loop is CASSVGQLNSPLHF. CDR3 bases: TGTGCCAGCAGCGTAGGACAGCTTAATTCACCCCTCCACTTT.